This record covers a single T cell receptor (beta chain). This specimen belongs to a study of CD8 T cells in Susac syndrome. An amount of RNA that ranged from roughly 0.5 to 1 ug was reverse transcribed with random hexamers. TCRdb redid the calling of the immunoSEQ multiplex PCR reads with MiXCR, one entry per CDR3 protein. The sample includes approximately 110,000 distinct CDR3 sequences, roughly 95% of them seen just once. Germline V gene sequence: CDR1 LGHDT, CDR2 YNNKEL (reference sequence). This CDR3 spans 16 amino acids. V was shortened by 4 bases and J by 0 bases, with 13 bases between the two germline ends.

The specimen was CD4+ T cells from PBMCs. V is TRBV3-1 and J is TRBJ1-3, with D perhaps TRBD1 (5 bases). This receptor was taken from a human donor in good health. The CDR3: CASSRFMGGSGNTIYF. Written as DNA, the CDR3 is TGTGCCAGCAGCCGGTTTATGGGGGGCTCTGGAAACACCATATATTTT.